This is a list of T cell receptor beta chains from one sample in a study of response to subunit inactivated influenza vaccine. One entry per CDR3 protein results from TCRdb running MiXCR on the RT-PCR reads. The data show approximately 530,000 distinct CDR3 sequences, 6% to 9% seen once. The specimen comprised PBMCs from blood, sampled less than 30 months after vaccination. Receptors were obtained from a man aged 45-69 years who received an inactivated influenza vaccine. Each CDR3 is given with its conserved first and last residue. Clone size is given for some rows only: seen once, a few or many times, or a class if the clone is expanded.

CASSYSTGTSGRYEQYF	few	TRBV6-5
CASSSGRTSGSETQYF	NA	TRBV7-9
CASNRDRGMNEQFF	many	TRBV7-2
CASSLQGAGAFF	NA	TRBV12-3/TRBV12-4
CASSQGDIRNTIYF	many	TRBV4-3
CASSLRSGGASTDTQYF	NA	TRBV5-5
CSARDLSGRVEQFF	many	TRBV20-1
CASSLQNPSVGNTIYF	NA	TRBV5-1
CASTVLAYEQFF	NA	TRBV2
CASSISGDRLNNEQFF	NA	TRBV5-1
CASSGVKGQGNRGELFF	few	TRBV25-1
CASSNSTGSDGYTF	NA	TRBV12-3/TRBV12-4
CASSLTAGISYEQYF	NA	TRBV11-2
CASSLVGGNSQPQHF	many	TRBV7-2
CSASRGQANTEAFF	NA	TRBV20-1
CASSLASASGGSTDTQYF	many	TRBV12-3/TRBV12-4
CASSLPPGLAGDNTGELFF	NA	TRBV12-3/TRBV12-4
CASSHVAWGQVSSPLHF	NA	TRBV4-1
CASSKARRGGRETQYF	few	TRBV21-1
CSAGGLAGGEQYF	NA	TRBV20-1
CATSRVLDANSPLHF	few	TRBV15
CASSLAISQPTDTQYF	many	TRBV7-2
CASSFGTGRDEQFF	few	TRBV12-3/TRBV12-4
CASSLVGTRNTGELFF	many	TRBV7-2
CAISGSGGKNEQFF	many	TRBV10-3
CASSSPTRTGELFF	many	TRBV7-6
CATSRDKNLNSPLHF	NA	TRBV15